This T cell receptor beta chain is drawn from a study of T cell responses to AZD1222 COVID-19 vaccine (dated by TCRdb to about 2021). Study-level background: A total of under 250 trial participants underwent TCR sequencing, of whom roughly 210 had received two doses of AZD1222 and approximately 26 had received two doses of the MenACWY control vaccine. Enrollment into the trials was organized by age into subgroups of 18-55, 56-69 and 70-plus years, and those subgroups contained approximately 160, 26 and 62 TCR-sequenced participants, respectively.

Notes on this clone: Its antigen specificity is not known. Within one base of it there is no much larger clone, and no base qualities were kept.

In the paper's terms, the time point label means: about 28 days (+/-7) after the second vaccine dose. Because spike-specific TCR depth and breadth did not differ between the two schedules, AZD1222 recipients who got a second dose at roughly 4 weeks were pooled with those who got a second dose at roughly 12 weeks. Samples from vaccinated people were obtained from the UK trials COV001 and COV002, which included a single-blind randomized controlled phase 2/3 trial of AZD1222 (ChAdOx1 nCoV-19) in healthy adults. For TCRbeta chain sequencing, PBMC samples were collected from trial participants at day 0 and at day 28 after the second dose. The CDR3 regions of human TCRbeta chains were analyzed by immunosequencing. Under the source paper's analysis protocol: TCRs in the repertoires were compared against a reference library of SARS-CoV-2-specific TCRs that had been generated with the MIRA antigen-specificity platform. Breadth was defined as the fraction of unique TCRs that were SARS-CoV-2-associated, and depth was defined as the fraction of total T cells that were SARS-CoV-2-associated. Using the MIRA data, each spike-specific TCR was assigned both to the spike region to which the TCR was reactive and to a CD4 or CD8 class. Log10-transformed breadth and depth values were compared by one-way ANOVA with Sidak's multiple comparisons tests. The table comes from immuneACCESS by way of TCRdb, which keeps in-frame sequences with V and J called. Part of the clones is missing from these tables; in studies checked, under half for an unresolved V gene and the rest for unknown reasons. That table gives V, J and clone size, and the DNA gave D and trimming. Within this sample are some 70,000 clones, with 75% to 90% of them counted one time only. Of the sample, over 12% is held by the ten largest clones.

The investigation overall reported the following: No day 14 peak-response samples were available, so repertoires were characterized only after the peak T cell response. In the small 56-69-year group, the increase in depth fell short of significance, most likely because of low power. CD4 TCRs associated with the vaccine covered the entire spike protein, and the dominant responses were in regions 160-218 and 743-854. Participants were mostly white British, with more females than males. The authors suggested clonal diversity may have been underestimated. Reportedly, almost half of the unique spike-specific TCRs recognized epitopes lying outside the regions that are mutated in the B.1.351 and B.1.1.7 variants. Conclusions about previously exposed vaccinees are limited, since just 5 to 7 AZD1222 recipients were seropositive for SARS-CoV-2 at baseline. After two AZD1222 doses, spike-specific TCR breadth and depth were significantly higher than at day 0 and than in MenACWY recipients.

Its CDR3 holds 12 amino acids, cysteine through phenylalanine. The read is trimmed to its CDR3 DNA, 36 bases read in frame from base 1. V ends up 8 bases short and J 8 bases short, with an unmatched junction base count of 8. CDR1 and CDR2, per the germline V gene (reference sequence), are GTSNPN and SVGIG. This specimen consisted of peripheral blood, obtained 28 days after the second AZD1222 dose. The V and J genes are TRBV30 and TRBJ1-4; TRBD1 matches 7 bases in the middle. The receptor comes from an adult who received the AZD1222 COVID-19 vaccine. CDR3 protein: CAGTGVYEKLFF. The nucleotides are TGTGCCGGTACAGGGGTGTACGAAAAACTGTTTTTT.